Detailed here is one T cell receptor (beta chain). What it recognizes is unknown. The sample belongs to a study of human T cells and chemical hapten exposure. The study's findings and limits: TCRs at high frequency, those above 1 in 1000, did not change with DPC sensitization.

Individual cDNA molecules in this library carried unique molecular identifiers. In the authors' methods: Counts of TCRs in each sample centred on a median of around 99,000 and extended from roughly 25,000 to 750,000. TCRdb reanalysed the 5' RACE reads using MiXCR and keeps one entry per CDR3 protein. It is TCRdb's table, rather than the study itself, that gives the V and J calls and clone size. The sample contains tens of thousands of distinct CDR3 sequences, more than 15% of which appear only once. Trimming stripped 2 bases from V and 0 bases from J, with 11 bases between. The germline V gene encodes CDR1 SNHLY and CDR2 FYNNEI. There are 16 residues in the CDR3. It was from unfractionated whole blood that total RNA was extracted.

The clonotype was recovered from a female donor in good health. The rearrangement joins TRBV2 to TRBJ2-1; the D gene could be TRBD1 or TRBD2 (5 bases each). This CDR3 is CASSERGTSSYNEQFF. In DNA form, the CDR3 reads TGTGCCAGCAGTGAACGGGGCACCAGCTCCTACAATGAGCAGTTCTTC.